This TCR beta chain was recorded in a study of T cell clones after liver transplantation. Overall study context: Post-transplant blood was tracked for graft-donor-reactive T cell clones identified in a pre-transplant mixed lymphocyte reaction. Timepoints were pre-transplant, pre-withdrawal, and after withdrawal was completed or failed. Overall study findings and caveats: Graft donor-reactive T cells possibly entered the graft instead of undergoing deletion.

The V and J ends lost 6 bases and 0 bases respectively, with 9 bases between them. This CDR3 is 14 amino acids long. CDR1 and CDR2 from the germline V gene are MNHEY and SVGAGI. The assay was immunoSEQ multiplex PCR, and TCRdb's table has in-frame clones only and misses some. The sample consists of about 53,000 clones, roughly 80% of them appearing once. Notes on this clone: As yet, its antigen is unknown.

Here the sequenced sample was CD4+ T cells from blood, taken before liver transplant. This sequence was found in a human donor who received a liver transplant. The chain couples TRBV6-5 to TRBJ1-5; no clear D. CDR3 in amino acids: CASSNLYSNQPQHF. Written as DNA, the CDR3 is TGTGCCAGCAGCAACTTATATAGCAATCAGCCCCAGCATTTT.